Presented here are 18 T cell receptor beta chains from one specimen sequenced in a study of OX40 agonist ivuxolimab in advanced cancers. Sequencing used immunoSEQ multiplex PCR; TCRdb keeps in-frame clones, though not all of them. Of roughly 74,000 clones listed, 80% to 90% are singletons. Here the sequenced sample was CD4+ or CD8+ T cells sorted from blood, taken in a trial of the OX40 agonist ivuxolimab. The receptors originated from an adult with an advanced solid tumor such as melanoma, head and neck, liver or kidney cancer.

CDR3 in DNA: TGTGCCAGCAGCCCGAGGAACAGAGTCTCTGGAAACACCATATATTTT. This codes for CASSPRNRVSGNTIYF. V usage is TRBV7-9 and J usage is TRBJ1-3; the D is unclear. The CDR3 has 16 residues. Germline CDR1 SEHNR, CDR2 FQNEAQ (reference sequence). Trimming pared 5 bases from V and 0 bases from J, leaving 14 bases between.

The genes are TRBV5-6 and TRBJ2-7; D is unclear. The V end lost 4 bases, the J end lost 0 bases, and 8 bases lay between the germline ends. CDR3 length: 13 amino acids. CDR1 and CDR2 (germline): SGHDT, YYEEEE. The CDR3 region has the DNA TGTGCCAGCAGCCTACTCGGCTCCTACGAGCAGTACTTC. Encoded protein: CASSLLGSYEQYF.

This chain joins TRBV7-3 and TRBJ2-1; D is uncertain. Germline V gene data show CDR1 as SGHTA and CDR2 as FQGTGA. This CDR3 region has 14 residues. The germline V and J ends were trimmed by 0 bases and 5 bases, with 8 bases remaining between them. CDR3 nucleotides: TGTGCCAGCAGCTTAACGGGAAGGAACAATGAGCAGTTCTTC. Translation: CASSLTGRNNEQFF.

This clone has only a few counts. The chain combines TRBV6-1 with TRBJ1-5, with TRBD1 identical over 8 bases. The CDR3 contains 15 residues. CDR1 is MNHNS and CDR2 is SASEGT in the germline V gene. The V segment lost 0 bases and the J segment 7 bases; nucleotides outside the gene matches: 5. The CDR3 sequence: CASSEAGQGLQPQHF. The CDR3 DNA follows: TGTGCCAGCAGTGAAGCAGGACAGGGTTTACAGCCCCAGCATTTT.

The CDR3 is CASSPSAVNSPLHF. The CDR3 DNA reads as TGTGCCAGCTCACCGAGCGCGGTTAATTCACCCCTCCACTTT. The V gene is TRBV18, the J gene TRBJ1-6; no clear D. The CDR3 totals 14 residues. Germline V gene data show CDR1 as KGHSH and CDR2 as LQKENI. Trimming took 3 bases from V and 6 from J, leaving 9 bases between them.

The chain recombines TRBV7-8 with TRBJ1-4; maybe TRBD1 (5 bases). The CDR3 has 16 residues. Germline loops: CDR1 SGHVS, CDR2 FQNEAQ. V lost 3 bases to trimming and J lost 7 bases, with 18 bases between them. The CDR3 nucleotides are TGTGCCAGCAGCTTTAGCCCGGGACTCTGGGGTGAAAAACTGTTTTTT. Protein product: CASSFSPGLWGEKLFF.

This chain connects TRBV7-9 to TRBJ1-1; D is undetermined. The CDR3 is 14 residues long. Per the germline V gene, CDR1 is SEHNR and CDR2 is FQNEAQ (reference sequence). The V and J ends lost 1 base and 1 base respectively, with 7 bases between them. CDR3 in DNA: TGTGCCAGCAGCTTAGGGGTAGGGAACACTGAAGCTTTCTTT. This gives the protein CASSLGVGNTEAFF.

The gene calls are TRBV6-5 and TRBJ1-4; TRBD1 matches at 8 bases. Germline V gene lookup returns CDR1 MNHEY and CDR2 SVGAGI. CDR3 length: 13 residues. The V segment lost 11 bases and the J segment 6 bases; nucleotides outside the gene matches: 8. Written as DNA, the CDR3 is TGTGCCTCGGTGCGGACAGGGCATGAAAAACTGTTTTTT. Amino acid sequence: CASVRTGHEKLFF.

This clone was recorded once. The chain carries TRBV9 and TRBJ2-5; possible D gene TRBD2, 5 bases. Germline V gene sequence: CDR1 SGDLS, CDR2 YYNGEE. V lost 0 bases and J lost 4, with 13 bases in between. The CDR3 runs to 15 residues. CDR3 sequence: CASSVGRGLSETQYF. For the CDR3, the DNA is TGTGCCAGCAGCGTAGGAAGAGGGCTATCAGAGACCCAGTACTTC.

The DNA of the CDR3 is TGCAGCCCTGTCCCACCCGGGAACACTGAAGCTTTCTTT. Translated, it gives CSPVPPGNTEAFF. The chain employs TRBV29-1 and TRBJ1-1; D unclear. This CDR3 has 13 amino acids. CDR1 SQVTM and CDR2 ANQGSEA come from the germline V gene. The V end was cut by 8 bases, the J end by 1 base, with 14 bases between.

The chain's CDR3 is CASSQVLAGDNEQFF. The CDR3 region has the DNA TGTGCCAGCAGCCAAGTACTAGCGGGAGACAATGAGCAGTTCTTC. The chain joins TRBV4-2 to TRBJ2-1; 11 bases are a match to TRBD2. Losses at the gene ends were 1 base for V and 5 bases for J; bases not matched to a gene: 1. The length of the CDR3 is 15 residues. CDR1 is LGHNA and CDR2 is YNFKEQ in the germline V gene.

In its sample, this clone was seen once. The chain combines TRBV19 with TRBJ1-1, with D possibly being TRBD1 (6 bases). V lost 7 bases and J lost 0, with 15 bases in between. Germline V lookup: CDR1 LNHDA, CDR2 SQIVND (reference sequence). This CDR3 has 15 residues. CDR3 DNA sequence: TGTGCCAGTACATTAAGGGGGAGGTTGAACACTGAAGCTTTCTTT. This encodes CASTLRGRLNTEAFF.

V is TRBV29-1 and J is TRBJ1-2, with 8 bases lining up with TRBD1. The CDR3 length is 14 residues. Germline values: CDR1 SQVTM, CDR2 ANQGSEA. V was pared by 0 bases and J by 8 bases, with 8 bases of the junction left unmatched. The DNA for the CDR3 is TGCAGCGTTGAAGACCCGACAGGGGTTGGCGGCTACACCTTC. Amino acid sequence: CSVEDPTGVGGYTF.

The V and J genes are TRBV7-2 and TRBJ1-1; D perhaps matches TRBD1 (6 bases). V was clipped by 1 base and J by 11 bases, with 14 bases between them. The CDR3 runs to 13 residues. Per germline, CDR1 SGHTA and CDR2 FQGNSA. The CDR3 sequence is CASSLVVGADAFF. The CDR3 DNA follows: TGTGCCAGCAGCTTAGTGGTGGGGGCGGACGCTTTCTTT. The variable domain in full, completed from reference TRBV7-2 and TRBJ1-1, reads GAGVSQSPSNKVTEKGKDVELRCDPISGHTALYWYRQSLGQGLEFLIYFQGNSAPDKSGLPSDRFSAERTGGSVSTLTIQRTQQEDSAVYLCASSLVVGADAFFGQGTRLTVV.

This clone was observed a handful of times. The chain combines TRBV18 with TRBJ1-2; D may be TRBD1 (6 bases). CDR1 is KGHSH, CDR2 LQKENI, per germline. This CDR3 has 12 amino acids. V lost 6 bases and J 5 bases, leaving 10 bases between the germline ends. CDR3 in DNA: TGTGCCAGCTCTCCGGACAGTTATGGCTACACCTTC. Translating it yields CASSPDSYGYTF.

CDR3 residues: CASSPREGPKYGYTF. The CDR3 bases are TGTGCCAGCTCACCTCGGGAGGGACCAAAATACGGCTACACCTTC. The chain is built from TRBV18 and TRBJ1-2, with D possibly TRBD1 on 5 matching bases. The CDR3 sequence is 15 residues long. Germline assignment: CDR1 KGHSH and CDR2 LQKENI. V lost 3 bases and J 8 bases, leaving 19 bases between the germline ends.

The chain combines TRBV30 with TRBJ1-2; weak D call: TRBD1 (5 bases). The CDR3 runs to 14 residues. Trimming left V 0 bases short and J 5 bases short, with 13 bases between. Germline V lookup: CDR1 GTSNPN, CDR2 SVGIG (reference sequence). The CDR3 spells CAWSVSRVPYGYTF. In nucleotides, the CDR3 is TGTGCCTGGAGTGTTAGCAGGGTGCCATATGGCTACACCTTC.

The V gene is TRBV7-2, the J gene TRBJ2-7; D may correspond to TRBD1 or TRBD2 (5 bases each). This CDR3 comprises 15 residues. Deletions cut 2 bases from V and 1 base from J, with 12 bases between. Germline V gives CDR1 SGHTA, CDR2 FQGNSA. This CDR3 is CASSLIGTVSYEQYF. DNA for the CDR3: TGTGCCAGCAGCTTAATAGGGACGGTTTCCTACGAGCAGTACTTC.